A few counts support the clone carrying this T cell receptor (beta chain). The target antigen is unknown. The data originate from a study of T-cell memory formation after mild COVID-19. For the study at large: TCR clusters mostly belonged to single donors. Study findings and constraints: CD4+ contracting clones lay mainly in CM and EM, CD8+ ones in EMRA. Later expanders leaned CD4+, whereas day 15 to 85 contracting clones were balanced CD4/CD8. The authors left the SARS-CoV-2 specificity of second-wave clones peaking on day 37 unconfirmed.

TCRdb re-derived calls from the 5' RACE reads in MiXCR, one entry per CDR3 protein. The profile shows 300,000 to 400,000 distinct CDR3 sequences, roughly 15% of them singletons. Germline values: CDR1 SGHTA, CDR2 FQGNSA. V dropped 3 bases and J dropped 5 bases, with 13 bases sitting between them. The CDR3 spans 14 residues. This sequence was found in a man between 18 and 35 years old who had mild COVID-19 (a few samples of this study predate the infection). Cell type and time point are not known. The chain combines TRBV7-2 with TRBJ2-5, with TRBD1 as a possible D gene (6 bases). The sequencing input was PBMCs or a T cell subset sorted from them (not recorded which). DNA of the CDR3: TGTGCCAGCAGCTTTGGGGGCGGTTCGGAGACCCAGTACTTC. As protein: CASSFGGGSETQYF.